The T cell receptor (beta chain) described here comes from a study of cytomegalovirus exposure and HLA in healthy donors. Study observations and caveats: Later work associated roughly 17,000 TCR beta sequences with HLA alleles at 0.05 false discovery rate. TCR association rates varied by HLA locus in a later analysis, with DRB1 highest and HLA-C lowest.

Participants comprised healthy donors of bone marrow. CDR1 and CDR2 from the germline V gene are KGHSH and LQKENI. The CDR3 length is 16 residues. Trimming pared 1 base from V and 4 bases from J, leaving 13 bases between. As to this clone: Antigen specificity is unknown.

The primer mix had 60 Vbeta and 13 Jbeta primers. Assay used: immunoSEQ multiplex PCR; TCRdb lists only in-frame clones, some missing. This table holds more than 140,000 clones, roughly 76% found once. The sequence came from a female donor in good health and CMV-seronegative. This rearrangement joins TRBV18 to TRBJ2-2; D might be TRBD1 (7 bases). Input material: PBMCs. The CDR3 reads CASSPLEGQLTGELFF. The CDR3 coding sequence is TGTGCCAGCTCACCACTGGAGGGACAGCTCACCGGGGAGCTGTTTTTT.